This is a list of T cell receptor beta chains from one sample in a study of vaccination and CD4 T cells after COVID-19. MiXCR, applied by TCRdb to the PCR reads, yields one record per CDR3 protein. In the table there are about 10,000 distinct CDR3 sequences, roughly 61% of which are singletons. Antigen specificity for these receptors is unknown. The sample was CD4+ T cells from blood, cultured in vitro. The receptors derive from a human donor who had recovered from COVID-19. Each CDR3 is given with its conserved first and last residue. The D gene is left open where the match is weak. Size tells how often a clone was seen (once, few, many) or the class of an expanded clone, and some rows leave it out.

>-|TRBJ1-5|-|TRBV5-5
TGTGCCAGCAGCTTGTCAGGGGTTGGCAATCAGCCCCAGCATTTT
CASSLSGVGNQPQHF
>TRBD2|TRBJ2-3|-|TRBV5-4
TGTGCCAGCAGCTTGCCTCTAGCGGGAGCACCAAGGTTATTAAATACGCAGTATTTT
CASSLPLAGAPRLLNTQYF
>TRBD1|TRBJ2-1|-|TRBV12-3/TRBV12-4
TGTGCCAGCACCACCCCCGGGACAGGGGGTCAAGAGCAGTTCTTC
CASTTPGTGGQEQFF
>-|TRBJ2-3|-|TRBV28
TGTGCCAGCAGTGGACAGACAGATACGCAGTATTTT
CASSGQTDTQYF
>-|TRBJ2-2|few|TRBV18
TGTGCCAGCTCACCACAGAACCCATTATCCGGGGAGCTGTTTTTT
CASSPQNPLSGELFF
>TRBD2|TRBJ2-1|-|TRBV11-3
TGTGCCAGCAGCTTAGGGACTAGCCCTATCCACAATGAGCAGTTCTTC
CASSLGTSPIHNEQFF
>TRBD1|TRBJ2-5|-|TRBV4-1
TGCGCCAGCAGCCAAGGGACAGGGGTAGAGACCCAGTACTTC
CASSQGTGVETQYF
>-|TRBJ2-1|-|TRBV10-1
TGCGCCAGCAGTGAGTCGACGGGCCCGAGCTCCTACAATGAGCAGTTCTTC
CASSESTGPSSYNEQFF
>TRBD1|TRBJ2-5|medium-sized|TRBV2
TGTGCCAGCAGTCTTGACCGACAGGGCCTAAGTGGGACCCAGTACTTC
CASSLDRQGLSGTQYF
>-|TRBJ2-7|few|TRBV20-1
TGCAGTGCTAGAGATGGGGGAAAGTACGAGCAGTACTTC
CSARDGGKYEQYF
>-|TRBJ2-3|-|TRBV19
TGTGCCAGTAGCGGTTTAGCAGGGCCTAGCACAGATACGCAGTATTTT
CASSGLAGPSTDTQYF
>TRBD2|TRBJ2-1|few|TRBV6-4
TGTGCCAGCAGTGACTCGGCGGGAGGTATGGATGAGCAGTTCTTC
CASSDSAGGMDEQFF
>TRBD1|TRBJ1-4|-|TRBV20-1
TGCAGTGCTAGAGATGGGGAGACAGGGTATGAAAAACTGTTTTTT
CSARDGETGYEKLFF
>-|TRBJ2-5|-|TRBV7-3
TGTGCCAGCAGCTTAACGCCAGAGACCCAGTACTTC
CASSLTPETQYF
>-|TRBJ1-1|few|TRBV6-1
TGTGCCAGCGTTTTCGAGACTGAAGCTTTCTTT
CASVFETEAFF
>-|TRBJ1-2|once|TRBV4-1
TGCGCCAGCAGCCAAGAATTAGGATACGGTAACTATGGCTACACCTTC
CASSQELGYGNYGYTF
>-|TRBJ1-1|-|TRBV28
TGTGCCAGCAGGGTGACAGCCATGAACACTGAAGCTTTCTTT
CASRVTAMNTEAFF
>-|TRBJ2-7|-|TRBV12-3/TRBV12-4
TGTGCCAGCAGGCCGGGGGAGCGCTCCTACGAGCAGTACTTC
CASRPGERSYEQYF
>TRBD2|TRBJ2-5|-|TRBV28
TGTGCCAGCAGTAACCGACTAGCGGGAATTCAAGAGACCCAGTACTTC
CASSNRLAGIQETQYF
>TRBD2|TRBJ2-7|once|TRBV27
TGTGCCACCAAGACTAGCGGGATCTACGAGCAGTACTTC
CATKTSGIYEQYF
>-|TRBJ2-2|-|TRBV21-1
TGTGCCAGCAGCAATCGAATCAATTCAGGGAACACCGGGGAGCTGTTTTTT
CASSNRINSGNTGELFF
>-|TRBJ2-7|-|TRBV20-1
TGCAGTGCTAGACCTTCTTGGACAGCCTACGAGCAGTACTTC
CSARPSWTAYEQYF
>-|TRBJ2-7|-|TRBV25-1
TGTGCCAGCGGGGATGGCGGGAACTACGAGCAGTACTTC
CASGDGGNYEQYF
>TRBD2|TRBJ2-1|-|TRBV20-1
TGCAGTGCCCCTGTGTCGCTAGCGGGAGGGCCGAGCTCCTACAATGAGCAGTTCTTC
CSAPVSLAGGPSSYNEQFF
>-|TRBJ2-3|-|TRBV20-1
TGCAGATCGGGAGACCGTGTGCCAGATACGCAGTATTTT
CRSGDRVPDTQYF
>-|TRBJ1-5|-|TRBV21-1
TGTGCCAGCAGCAAAGCGCTTTGCTGGCCCTCGAGCAATCAGCCCCAGCATTTT
CASSKALCWPSSNQPQHF
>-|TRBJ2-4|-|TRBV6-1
TGTGCCAGCAGCTTAGCCAAAAACATTCAGTACTTC
CASSLAKNIQYF
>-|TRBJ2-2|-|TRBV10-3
TGTGCCACCGCGCGGGACGGGAACACCGGGGAGCTGTTTTTT
CATARDGNTGELFF
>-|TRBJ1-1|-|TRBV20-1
TGCAGTGCCCCCAATCCGGACTGGAGGTCCACTGAAGCTTTCTTT
CSAPNPDWRSTEAFF
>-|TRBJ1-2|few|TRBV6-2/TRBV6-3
TGTGCCAGCAGTTACGACAGTAACTATGGCTACACCTTC
CASSYDSNYGYTF
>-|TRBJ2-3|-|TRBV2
TGTGCCAGCAGTGGCAGGGAAGGTCGGGATACGCAGTATTTT
CASSGREGRDTQYF
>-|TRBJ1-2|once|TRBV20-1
TGCAGTGCTAGAGTTAACAGAAACTATGGCTACACCTTC
CSARVNRNYGYTF
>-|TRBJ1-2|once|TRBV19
TGTGCCAGCCGGGACATCAGGGGCTATGGCTACACCTTC
CASRDIRGYGYTF
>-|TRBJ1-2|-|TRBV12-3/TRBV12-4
TGTGCCAGCAGTCGAACCGGGGCGGGTGGCTACACCTTC
CASSRTGAGGYTF
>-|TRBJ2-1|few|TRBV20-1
TGCAGTGCTCCCGAGGAACGTTGGGGACGCAATGAGCAGTTCTTC
CSAPEERWGRNEQFF
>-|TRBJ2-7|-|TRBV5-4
TGTGCCAGCAGCCAAGATCAGGGCGTCCTACTATTC
CASSQDQGVLLF
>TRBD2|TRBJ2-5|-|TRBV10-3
TGTGCCATCAGTTCTAGAGGCGGGGGTACCCAAGAGACCCAGTACTTC
CAISSRGGGTQETQYF
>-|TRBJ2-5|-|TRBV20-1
TGCAGTGCTAGAGACGGAGACGTACAAGAGACCCAGTACTTC
CSARDGDVQETQYF
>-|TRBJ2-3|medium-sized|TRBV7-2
TGTGCCAGCAGCTTAGTTAGGGAGGCAGATACGCAGTATTTT
CASSLVREADTQYF
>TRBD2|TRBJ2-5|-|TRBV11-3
TGTGCCAGCAGCCTCGGGACTAGCGGGAGTGAAGAGACCCAGTACTTC
CASSLGTSGSEETQYF
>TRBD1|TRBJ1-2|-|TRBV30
TGTGCCTGCCACAGGGGGATTAACTATGGCTACACCTTC
CACHRGINYGYTF
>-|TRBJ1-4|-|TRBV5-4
TGTGCCAGCAGCTTGGTGGGGACAAGTAATGAAAAACTGTTTTTT
CASSLVGTSNEKLFF
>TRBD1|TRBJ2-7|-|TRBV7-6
TGTGCCAGCAGCTTAGGGCCACAGGGGGCCCACGAGCAGTACTTC
CASSLGPQGAHEQYF
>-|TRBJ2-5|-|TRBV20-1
TGCAGTGCAGCGGGACAAACACAAGAGACCCAGTACTTC
CSAAGQTQETQYF
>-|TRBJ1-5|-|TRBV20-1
TGCAGTGCTAGAATCGTAGGGGCGAGCAATCAGCCCCAGCATTTT
CSARIVGASNQPQHF
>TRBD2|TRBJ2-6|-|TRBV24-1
TGTGCCACCAGTGAGGCCGGAGGGCGGGAGAAGGCTGGGGCCAACGTCCTGACTTTC
CATSEAGGREKAGANVLTF
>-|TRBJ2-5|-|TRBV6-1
TGTGCCAGCATCCTCCAAGAGACCCAGTACTTC
CASILQETQYF
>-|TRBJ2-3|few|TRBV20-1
TGCAGTGCTAGAGCCGACAGCACAGATACGCAGTATTTT
CSARADSTDTQYF
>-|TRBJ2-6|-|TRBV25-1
TGTGCCAGCCGAGGATCCGGGGCCAACGTCCTGACTTTC
CASRGSGANVLTF
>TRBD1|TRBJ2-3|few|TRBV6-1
TGTGCCAGCGGGGACAGAGGGAGCACAGATACGCAGTATTTT
CASGDRGSTDTQYF